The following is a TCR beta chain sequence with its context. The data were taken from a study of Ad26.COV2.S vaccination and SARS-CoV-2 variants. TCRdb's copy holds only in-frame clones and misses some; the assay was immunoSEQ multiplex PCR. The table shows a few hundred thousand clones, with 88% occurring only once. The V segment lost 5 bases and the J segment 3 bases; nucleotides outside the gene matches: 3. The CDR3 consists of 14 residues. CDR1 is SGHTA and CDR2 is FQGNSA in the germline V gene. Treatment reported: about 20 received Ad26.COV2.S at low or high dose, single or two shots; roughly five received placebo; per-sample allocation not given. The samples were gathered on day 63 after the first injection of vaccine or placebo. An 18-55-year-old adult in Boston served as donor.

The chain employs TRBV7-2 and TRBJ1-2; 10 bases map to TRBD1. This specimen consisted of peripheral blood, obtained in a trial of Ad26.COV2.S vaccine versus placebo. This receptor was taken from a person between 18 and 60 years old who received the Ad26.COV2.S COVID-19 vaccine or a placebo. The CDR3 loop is CASSRTGGDYGYTF. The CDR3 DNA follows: TGTGCCAGCAGCCGGACAGGGGGGGACTATGGCTACACCTTC.